The entry below describes one T cell receptor (beta chain). The CDR3 spans 16 residues. Germline CDR1 and CDR2: GTSNPN and SVGIG (reference sequence). The J segment lost 1 base and the V segment lost 1 base, leaving 6 bases of the junction unmatched. These data come from a study of blood T cell repertoires in COVID-19. Overall study context: Sites in the United States, Italy and Spain provided acute and convalescent COVID-19 samples.

Sequenced by immunoSEQ multiplex PCR; TCRdb stores in-frame clones only, minus some. The sample lists 300,000 or so clones, 85% occurring once. The chain carries TRBV30 and TRBJ1-5; TRBD1 matches at 8 bases. What was sequenced was peripheral blood. The source is a woman aged 50 to 65 with active or convalescent COVID-19. CDR3 residues: CAWSAHTGGSNQPQHF. The CDR3 nucleotides are TGTGCCTGGAGTGCCCATACAGGGGGAAGCAATCAGCCCCAGCATTTT.